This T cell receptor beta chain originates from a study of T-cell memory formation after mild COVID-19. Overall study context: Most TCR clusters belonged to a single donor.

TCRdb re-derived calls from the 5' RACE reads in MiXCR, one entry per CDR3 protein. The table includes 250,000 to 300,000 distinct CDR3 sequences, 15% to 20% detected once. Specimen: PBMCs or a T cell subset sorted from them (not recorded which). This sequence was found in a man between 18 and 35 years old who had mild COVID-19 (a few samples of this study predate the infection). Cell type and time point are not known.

The CDR3 region has the DNA TGCAGTGCTAGCGGGGGGGGAAGCTCCTACGAGCAGTACTTC. It is translated as CSASGGGSSYEQYF. The J gene is TRBJ2-7, the V gene TRBV20-1; 8 bases agree with TRBD2. This CDR3 comprises 14 residues. V dropped 3 bases and J dropped 0; count of bases not matched to a gene: 4. Germline loops: CDR1 DFQATT, CDR2 SNEGSKA (reference sequence).